This section outlines one T cell receptor (beta chain) sequence together with its context. Its antigen is not identified. CDR1 is SGHTA, CDR2 FQGNSA, per germline. CDR3 length: 12 residues. V gave up 2 bases and J gave up 6 bases, with 6 bases separating them. This record belongs to a study of graft-versus-host responses after intestinal transplantation. For the study at large: Induction with anti-thymocyte globulin, then tacrolimus and steroids for approximately three years, was given to all recipients.

Broader study findings: There was an association between peak levels of circulating GvH clones and early post-transplant HvG declines. Detected in recipient marrow were GvH clones, some of which were first observed in ileum or blood.

TCRdb's table, derived via immunoSEQ multiplex PCR, lists solely in-frame clones and lacks some. The sample has around 110,000 clones; roughly nine tenths are singletons. The origin of this receptor is a human donor who received an intestinal transplant. The chain has TRBV7-2 and TRBJ2-3; D unresolved. The sample consisted of unstimulated CD4+ T cells sorted from spleen or lymph node cells, taken before intestinal transplant. The DNA of the CDR3 is TGTGCCAGCAGCTTAACTCCGGATACGCAGTATTTT. It yields the protein CASSLTPDTQYF.